These 21 T cell receptor beta chains were all obtained from the same sample, sequenced in a study of CD8+ T cells in alopecia areata. Following extraction, RNA underwent reverse transcription to cDNA, which served as the sequencing template. Method: immunoSEQ multiplex PCR; TCRdb's copy keeps in-frame clones and lacks some. Of about 110,000 clones in the sample, approximately 50% were seen once. Sequenced input: NKG2D-low CD8+ T cells sorted from blood. The source of these receptors is a human donor with alopecia areata.

V and J are TRBV29-1 and TRBJ2-2, with D possibly being TRBD1 (5 bases). This CDR3 is 14 amino acids long. Germline V gene sequence: CDR1 SQVTM, CDR2 ANQGSEA. Trimming took 3 bases from V and 2 from J, leaving 10 bases between them. The CDR3 region has the DNA TGCAGCGTTGAGGAAGGGGCAAACACCGGGGAGCTGTTTTTT. As protein: CSVEEGANTGELFF.

The J gene is TRBJ2-5, the V gene TRBV6-6; the D is unclear. Germline V gene data show CDR1 as MNHNY and CDR2 as SVGAGI (reference sequence). The CDR3 contains 13 residues. V lost 5 bases and J 2 bases, leaving 9 bases between the germline ends. The CDR3 loop reads CASSRGVQETQYF. For the CDR3, the DNA is TGTGCCAGCAGTCGAGGCGTTCAAGAGACCCAGTACTTC.

The V and J genes are TRBV4-1 and TRBJ1-4, with D unresolved. Germline CDR1 and CDR2: MGHRA and YSYEKL. V lost 1 base and J lost 3, with 15 bases in between. The CDR3 sequence is 17 residues long. The DNA for the CDR3 is TGCGCCAGCAGCCAAGTTTTCCCCATTCCATCTAATGAAAAACTGTTTTTT. The encoded protein is CASSQVFPIPSNEKLFF.

The chain carries TRBV18 and TRBJ2-7; D gene ambiguous. The CDR3 loop spans 13 amino acids. Germline lookup yields CDR1 KGHSH and CDR2 LQKENI. V lost 3 bases and J lost 0, with 6 bases in between. The CDR3 DNA sequence: TGTGCCAGCTCACCCGGAAACTCCTACGAGCAGTACTTC. It encodes CASSPGNSYEQYF.

The V gene is TRBV7-2, the J gene TRBJ2-3, with unresolved D. Germline V CDR1 and CDR2: SGHTA, FQGNSA. The CDR3 spans 15 residues. V dropped 3 bases and J dropped 0 bases, with 10 bases sitting between them. The CDR3 DNA reads as TGTGCCAGCAGCTTCAGTGGCTCTAGCACAGATACGCAGTATTTT. Translating gives CASSFSGSSTDTQYF.

This clone was observed a few times. The chain recombines TRBV6-1 with TRBJ2-3; 7 bases line up with TRBD1. There are 13 residues in the CDR3. J gave up 3 bases and V 6 bases, and 3 bases lay outside the gene matches. The germline V gene has CDR1 MNHNS and CDR2 SASEGT. The CDR3 protein is CASRGDSTDTQYF. The CDR3 DNA reads as TGTGCCAGCAGAGGGGACAGTACAGATACGCAGTATTTT.

The rearrangement uses TRBV5-6 and TRBJ2-3; TRBD1 matches 7 bases. Trimming cost V 5 bases and J 0 bases; bases outside gene matches: 3. CDR1 and CDR2 from the germline V gene are SGHDT and YYEEEE. CDR3 length equals 14 residues. This CDR3 is CASRLGQSTDTQYF. CDR3 bases: TGTGCCAGCAGGCTGGGACAGAGCACAGATACGCAGTATTTT.

This clone was counted between two and nine times. This sequence joins TRBV27 and TRBJ2-2; 9 bases match TRBD2. V shed 10 bases and J 6 bases; nucleotides not matched to a gene: 12. Germline CDR1 reads MNHEY; CDR2 reads SMNVEV (reference sequence). This CDR3 has 15 amino acids. The CDR3 sequence: CATRSGSGSPGELFF. The CDR3 nucleotides read TGTGCCACCCGAAGCGGTAGCGGGAGCCCCGGGGAGCTGTTTTTT.

In this sample, this clone turned up a few times. CDR3 sequence: CASSLARGRAVNEQYF. The CDR3 DNA sequence: TGTGCCAGCAGTTTAGCTCGGGGGCGAGCGGTCAACGAGCAGTACTTC. This chain connects TRBV27 to TRBJ2-7; D may correspond to TRBD1 or TRBD2 (6 bases each). Germline CDR1 reads MNHEY; CDR2 reads SMNVEV (reference sequence). The germline V and J ends were trimmed by 2 bases and 5 bases, with 19 bases remaining between them. The CDR3 length is 16 residues.

The rearrangement joins TRBV13 to TRBJ2-2; tentative D call: TRBD1 (6 bases). V was cut by 6 bases and J by 0 bases, with 14 bases left in between. The CDR3 covers 16 residues. Germline CDR1 and CDR2: PRHDT and FYEKMQ (reference sequence). CDR3 region: CASRPDSESNTGELFF. The CDR3 nucleotides read TGTGCCAGCAGACCGGACAGTGAATCGAACACCGGGGAGCTGTTTTTT.

This clone has more than one count but fewer than ten. This sequence joins TRBV14 and TRBJ2-1; D gene ambiguous. Germline V gene data show CDR1 as SGHDN and CDR2 as FVKESK. The CDR3 has 19 amino acids. Trimming pared 0 bases from V and 3 bases from J, leaving 21 bases between. The DNA of the CDR3 is TGTGCCAGCAGCCAAGATCCATCTTGGGTGAATACCCACTACAATGAGCAGTTCTTC. This gives the protein CASSQDPSWVNTHYNEQFF.

The genes are TRBV29-1 and TRBJ1-1, with D perhaps TRBD1 (6 bases). Trimming removed 6 bases at V and 1 base at J, with 15 bases between. The CDR3 totals 14 residues. Per germline, CDR1 SQVTM and CDR2 ANQGSEA. The CDR3 sequence: CSVWGPPGNTEAFF. The CDR3 nucleotides read TGCAGCGTATGGGGGCCCCCCGGGAACACTGAAGCTTTCTTT.

In this sample, this clone turned up a few times. This sequence joins TRBV5-6 and TRBJ1-1; 7 bases match TRBD1. Germline V gene data show CDR1 as SGHDT and CDR2 as YYEEEE. The CDR3 length is 13 residues. The V and J ends lost 6 bases and 5 bases, in that order; junction bases with no gene match: 7. CDR3 residues: CASKPRGSTEAFF. In DNA, the CDR3 is TGTGCCAGCAAGCCCAGGGGGAGTACTGAAGCTTTCTTT.

This clone was picked up a small number of times. This chain links TRBV2 with TRBJ2-1, with D possibly TRBD2 on 5 matching bases. The V gene lost 8 bases and the J gene lost 7 bases, with 6 bases spanning the gap. Per the germline V gene, CDR1 is SNHLY and CDR2 is FYNNEI. The CDR3 totals 10 residues. Here the CDR3 reads CASGLNEQFF. For the CDR3, the DNA is TGTGCCAGCGGACTTAATGAGCAGTTCTTC.

V and J are TRBV25-1 and TRBJ2-3; 9 bases match TRBD1. The junction had 13 bases not matched to a gene; V was cut back by 3 bases and J by 3 bases. The CDR3 has 18 amino acids. Germline V gives CDR1 MGHDK, CDR2 SYGVNS. CDR3 loop: CASSDPLAGTGKTDTQYF. In nucleotides, the CDR3 is TGTGCCAGCAGTGATCCTCTAGCCGGGACAGGGAAGACAGATACGCAGTATTTT.

The rearrangement joins TRBV4-1 to TRBJ2-3; TRBD2 might be the D (5 bases). Looked up from germline, CDR1 is MGHRA and CDR2 is YSYEKL. The CDR3 spans 12 residues. Trimming removed 0 bases at V and 10 bases at J, with 8 bases between. The CDR3 sequence is CASSQDRRAQYF. The CDR3 DNA follows: TGCGCCAGCAGCCAAGATCGGCGGGCGCAGTATTTT.

This clone was detected only a few times. This sequence joins TRBV11-2 and TRBJ2-5, with TRBD2 matching over 10 bases. CDR1 and CDR2 from the germline V gene are SGHAT and FQNNGV. V shed 4 bases, J shed 5 bases, and the junction held 7 bases outside the gene matches. The CDR3 has 15 residues. The CDR3 DNA reads TGTGCCAGCAGCTCCGCTAGCGGGAGCCGGGAGACCCAGTACTTC. Translating it yields CASSSASGSRETQYF.

The chain combines TRBV13 with TRBJ1-2, with 7 bases matching TRBD1. The germline V gene has CDR1 PRHDT and CDR2 FYEKMQ (reference sequence). This CDR3 has 16 residues. Trimming removed 6 bases from V and 3 bases from J; junction bases left unmatched: 13. CDR3 coding DNA: TGTGCCAGCAGTAAAAGGGGGCAACCTCTCCACTATGGCTACACCTTC. Translating it yields CASSKRGQPLHYGYTF.

This clone showed up just once. V gene TRBV27 combines with J gene TRBJ1-2; D possibly corresponds to TRBD1 (6 bases). The V end lost 11 bases, the J end lost 8 bases, and 15 bases lay between the germline ends. Germline-derived CDR1 and CDR2 are MNHEY and SMNVEV (reference sequence). This CDR3 region has 11 residues. For the CDR3, the DNA is TGTGCCGTGGGGGCGGTTCGAGGCTACACCTTC. Its translation: CAVGAVRGYTF.

This chain uses TRBV6-5 with TRBJ1-5; D might be TRBD1 (6 bases). Deletions cut 6 bases from V and 4 bases from J, with 7 bases between. The CDR3 length is 12 residues. Germline assignment: CDR1 MNHEY and CDR2 SVGAGI. Written as DNA, the CDR3 is TGTGCCAGCAGACAGGGTAATCAGCCCCAGCATTTT. Translation: CASRQGNQPQHF.

This sequence joins TRBV29-1 and TRBJ1-2; maybe TRBD1 (5 bases). The CDR3 length is 13 residues. The germline V gene has CDR1 SQVTM and CDR2 ANQGSEA. Trimming cost V 3 bases and J 6 bases, with 14 bases left between them. The CDR3 DNA reads TGCAGCGTTGAGGGCAGGGTGGAGGATGGCTACACCTTC. Its protein product is CSVEGRVEDGYTF.